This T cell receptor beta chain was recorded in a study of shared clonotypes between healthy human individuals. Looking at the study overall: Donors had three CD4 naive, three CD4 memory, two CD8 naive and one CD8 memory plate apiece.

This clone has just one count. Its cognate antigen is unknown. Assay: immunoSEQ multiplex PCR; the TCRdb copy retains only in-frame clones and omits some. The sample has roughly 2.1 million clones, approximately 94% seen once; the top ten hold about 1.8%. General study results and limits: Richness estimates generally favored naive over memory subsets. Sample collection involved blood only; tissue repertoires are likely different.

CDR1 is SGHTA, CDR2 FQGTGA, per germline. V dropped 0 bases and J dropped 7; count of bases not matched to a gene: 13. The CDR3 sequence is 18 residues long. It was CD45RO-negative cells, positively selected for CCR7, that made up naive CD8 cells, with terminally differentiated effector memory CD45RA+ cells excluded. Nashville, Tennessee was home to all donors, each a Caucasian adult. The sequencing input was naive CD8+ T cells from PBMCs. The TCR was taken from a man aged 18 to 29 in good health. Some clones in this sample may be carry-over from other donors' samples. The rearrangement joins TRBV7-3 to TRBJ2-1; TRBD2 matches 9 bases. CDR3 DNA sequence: TGTGCCAGCAGCTTAACTTGGGAATGGGGGCGGGAGGGGAATGAGCAGTTCTTC. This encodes CASSLTWEWGREGNEQFF.